A selection of T cell receptor beta chains follows, all from one sample in a study of OX40 agonist ivuxolimab in advanced cancers. Some clones are missing from TCRdb's copy, which holds only in-frame ones; the method was immunoSEQ multiplex PCR. This repertoire shows 55,000 to 80,000 clones, about 90% found once; its top ten account for approximately 5.2%. Sequences were derived from CD4+ or CD8+ T cells sorted from blood, sampled in a trial of the OX40 agonist ivuxolimab. The source of these receptors is an adult with an advanced solid tumor such as melanoma, head and neck, liver or kidney cancer. Each CDR3 is given with its conserved first and last residue. D genes are given only for firm matches. Not all rows give a size; the values are once, few, many and, for expanded clones, a class.

D gene	CDR3 length	V gene	J gene	clone size	CDR3 DNA	CDR3 protein
-	13	TRBV14	TRBJ2-7	-	TGTGCCAGCAGCCAAATGGGGGCCTACGAGCAGTACTTC	CASSQMGAYEQYF
TRBD1	14	TRBV5-4	TRBJ2-7	-	TGTGCCAGCAGCGTCGAGGGGGCGGCCTACGAGCAGTACTTC	CASSVEGAAYEQYF
TRBD2	17	TRBV9	TRBJ2-2	-	TGTGCCAGCAGCGCCTTAGCGGGAGGGACGAACACCGGGGAGCTGTTTTTT	CASSALAGGTNTGELFF
-	14	TRBV5-1	TRBJ1-2	-	TGCGCCAGCAGCTTGGGGCAGGGCGGCTATGGCTACACCTTC	CASSLGQGGYGYTF
-	15	TRBV5-1	TRBJ2-3	-	TGCGCCAGCAGCCGTAACGCCCCTAGCACAGATACGCAGTATTTT	CASSRNAPSTDTQYF
TRBD1	15	TRBV6-6	TRBJ2-3	-	TGTGCCAGCAGTTACTTGGGACAGGGGACAGATACGCAGTATTTT	CASSYLGQGTDTQYF
-	13	TRBV5-1	TRBJ1-4	-	TGCGCCAGCAGCCTGGGGCCGAATGAAAAACTGTTTTTT	CASSLGPNEKLFF
-	15	TRBV7-9	TRBJ2-5	-	TGTGCCAGCAGCTTTAGTTCCGGTTTCCAAGAGACCCAGTACTTC	CASSFSSGFQETQYF
-	13	TRBV10-2	TRBJ1-1	-	TGCGCCAGCAGTGAGTCGACGCACACTGAAGCTTTCTTT	CASSESTHTEAFF
-	13	TRBV30	TRBJ1-5	-	TGTGCCTGGAGTGTACAGGACGGGCAGCCCCAGCATTTT	CAWSVQDGQPQHF
TRBD2	13	TRBV6-1	TRBJ2-7	-	TGTGCCAGCAGGGCTAGCGGTTTATACGAGCAGTACTTC	CASRASGLYEQYF
TRBD2	18	TRBV11-2	TRBJ2-7	-	TGTGCCAGCAGCCCGACGACTAGGGCTGGCGGGAGACTTGGCGAGCAGTACTTC	CASSPTTRAGGRLGEQYF
-	10	TRBV18	TRBJ2-5	once	TGTGCCAGCTCAATCGAGACCCAGTACTTC	CASSIETQYF
-	14	TRBV5-6	TRBJ1-2	-	TGTGCCAGCAGCTTGAAGGGGGTCTTAGCTGGCTACACCTTC	CASSLKGVLAGYTF
TRBD2	15	TRBV30	TRBJ2-2	few	TGTGCCTGGAGTTTTACCGGGACTAGCGGTCGGGAGCTGTTTTTT	CAWSFTGTSGRELFF
TRBD1	14	TRBV7-9	TRBJ1-4	-	TGTGCCAGCACTGACAGGGGGTCTAGTGAAAAACTGTTTTTT	CASTDRGSSEKLFF
-	13	TRBV18	TRBJ2-7	-	TGTGCCAGCTCCCCGGGCCCCTCCTACGAGCAGTACTTC	CASSPGPSYEQYF
-	12	TRBV15	TRBJ2-3	-	TGTGCCACCAGCCTCCTCACAGATACGCAGTATTTT	CATSLLTDTQYF
-	14	TRBV5-1	TRBJ1-2	-	TGCGCCAGCAGCTTGGAATCTAGGGTCAATGGCTACACCTTC	CASSLESRVNGYTF
-	14	TRBV7-2	TRBJ1-4	-	TGTGCCAGCAGCTTGGACAGTTCGCGGGAAAAACTGTTTTTT	CASSLDSSREKLFF
-	14	TRBV7-6	TRBJ1-1	once	TGTGCCAGCAGCCCCACAGGGAGGTACACTGAAGCTTTCTTT	CASSPTGRYTEAFF
TRBD2	14	TRBV30	TRBJ2-3	-	TGTGCCAGGAACGAAGCGGGAGTCGGAAATACGCAGTATTTT	CARNEAGVGNTQYF
-	14	TRBV28	TRBJ2-4	-	TGTGCCAGCAGTTCGCGACAGAACGAGGACATTCAGTACTTC	CASSSRQNEDIQYF
TRBD1	14	TRBV6-1	TRBJ1-4	-	TGTGCCAGCAGTGAACAGGGGGCGGGTGAAAAACTGTTTTTT	CASSEQGAGEKLFF
-	14	TRBV29-1	TRBJ1-4	-	TGCAGCGTTTCCTGGCCAGGGGATCGTGAAAAACTGTTTTTT	CSVSWPGDREKLFF
-	12	TRBV28	TRBJ2-7	-	TGTGCCAGCAGTGGATCCCACTACGAGCAGTACTTC	CASSGSHYEQYF
-	11	TRBV20-1	TRBJ2-5	few	TGCAGTGCTAGAGTCGGGGAGACCCAGTACTTC	CSARVGETQYF
-	14	TRBV6-6	TRBJ2-2	-	TGTGCCAGCAGTAGACAGGTGAACACCGGGGAGCTGTTTTTT	CASSRQVNTGELFF
TRBD1	13	TRBV7-9	TRBJ1-2	-	TGTGCCAGCAGAGACAGGGGGCGCGATGGCTACACCTTC	CASRDRGRDGYTF
TRBD2	15	TRBV27	TRBJ2-3	-	TGTGCCAGCAGTTTTGCGGGAGGGGGGGCAGATACGCAGTATTTT	CASSFAGGGADTQYF
-	12	TRBV30	TRBJ1-3	-	TGTGCCTGGAAGGATTCTGGAAACACCATATATTTT	CAWKDSGNTIYF
-	15	TRBV11-3	TRBJ2-1	-	TGTGCCAGCGGTTCTGGGGCAGGTACCTACAATGAGCAGTTCTTC	CASGSGAGTYNEQFF
-	11	TRBV27	TRBJ2-3	once	TGTGCCAGCAGTAACACAGATACGCAGTATTTT	CASSNTDTQYF
-	15	TRBV6-5	TRBJ2-3	-	TGTGCCAGCAGTTACTCGGGGACAACGGAGGATACGCAGTATTTT	CASSYSGTTEDTQYF
-	14	TRBV25-1	TRBJ2-1	-	TGTGCCAGCAGTGGCATTGGGGCATACAATGAGCAGTTCTTC	CASSGIGAYNEQFF
-	11	TRBV28	TRBJ2-2	-	TGTGCCAGCAGTTTTCGCGGGGAGCTGTTTTTT	CASSFRGELFF
-	16	TRBV18	TRBJ1-1	-	TGTGCCAGCTCTCTCCTCGGGTTGGTTCAGAACACTGAAGCTTTCTTT	CASSLLGLVQNTEAFF
TRBD2	16	TRBV7-2	TRBJ2-7	-	TGTGCCAGCAGCTTACCCCTTCTAGCGGGAGGGCCTCTTCAGTACTTC	CASSLPLLAGGPLQYF
TRBD2	18	TRBV10-3	TRBJ2-3	-	TGTGCCATCAGTGAAGGCGGGGCTAGCGGGAGGGGCACAGATACGCAGTATTTT	CAISEGGASGRGTDTQYF
-	19	TRBV5-1	TRBJ2-7	-	TGCGCCAGCAGCTTGCTTTCCGGGACAGGCTCTCTTCTAGCGGGTGACTGGTACTTC	CASSLLSGTGSLLAGDWYF
TRBD2	18	TRBV9	TRBJ2-3	-	TGTGCCAGCAGCGTAGCAAGCGGGGAGTTTGGGAGTACAGATACGCAGTATTTT	CASSVASGEFGSTDTQYF
TRBD1	15	TRBV6-5	TRBJ2-2	-	TGTGCCAGCAGTTCAATCCCAGGGGGCCCCGGGGAGCTGTTTTTT	CASSSIPGGPGELFF
-	13	TRBV7-9	TRBJ1-1	-	TGTGCCAGCAGCGGTCAGGAGAGCACTGAAGCTTTCTTT	CASSGQESTEAFF
TRBD2	18	TRBV7-3	TRBJ2-2	-	TGTGCCAGCAGCCACGCTAACCTGGGACTAGCAAACACCGGGGAGCTGTTTTTT	CASSHANLGLANTGELFF
-	12	TRBV14	TRBJ2-3	-	TGTGCCAGCAGCCAGGTGACAGATACGCAGTATTTT	CASSQVTDTQYF
-	12	TRBV19	TRBJ1-5	few	TGTGCCAGTAGTACCTCTAGTCAGCCCCAGCATTTT	CASSTSSQPQHF
-	13	TRBV5-1	TRBJ2-5	-	TGCGCCAGCAGCTTCGGGTCAGCCGAGACCCAGTACTTC	CASSFGSAETQYF
-	17	TRBV6-1	TRBJ2-7	-	TGTGCCAGCAGCGAAAATCCGAATACAGTGACCTCCTACGAGCAGTACTTC	CASSENPNTVTSYEQYF
TRBD2	16	TRBV18	TRBJ2-1	-	TGTGCCAGCTCACCACGGACTAGCGCCCTCGCCAATGAGCAGTTCTTC	CASSPRTSALANEQFF
-	15	TRBV6-6	TRBJ2-7	-	TGTGCCAGCAGTTACATAGTAGGGACACCTGGCGAGCAGTACTTC	CASSYIVGTPGEQYF
TRBD2	12	TRBV15	TRBJ2-1	-	TGTGCCACCAGCGCTGGGACTAGCGGCAAGTTCTTC	CATSAGTSGKFF
-	17	TRBV28	TRBJ2-5	-	TGTGCCAGCAGCCGAGTGCCCCAGGGGCACGGCGGGGAGACCCAGTACTTC	CASSRVPQGHGGETQYF
TRBD1	15	TRBV5-1	TRBJ1-5	-	TGCGCCAGCAGCCGGACAGGGGTAAGCAATCAGCCCCAGCATTTT	CASSRTGVSNQPQHF
-	16	TRBV15	TRBJ1-5	once	TGTGCCACCAGCAGTACGGGGCCGGGTAGCAATCAGCCCCAGCATTTT	CATSSTGPGSNQPQHF
TRBD1	14	TRBV6-4	TRBJ1-1	-	TGTGCCAGCAGTGACGGACAGGGGGACACTGAAGCTTTCTTT	CASSDGQGDTEAFF
-	16	TRBV5-1	TRBJ2-5	-	TGCGCCAGCAGCTACACGCCAGGAGGGTTGGGAGAGACCCAGTACTTC	CASSYTPGGLGETQYF
TRBD1	13	TRBV5-1	TRBJ1-2	-	TGCGCCAGCAGCTTCGGGACAGGGGGCGGCTACACCTTC	CASSFGTGGGYTF
-	14	TRBV7-8	TRBJ2-5	-	TGTGCCAGCAGCGGGCCGAGGGCGGGTGAGACCCAGTACTTC	CASSGPRAGETQYF
-	14	TRBV10-2	TRBJ2-5	-	TGCGCCAGCAGCCCGAACCTGTTCCAAGAGACCCAGTACTTC	CASSPNLFQETQYF
-	13	TRBV6-5	TRBJ2-7	-	TGTGCCAGCAGTTACATCAGCAGTAACGAGCAGTACTTC	CASSYISSNEQYF